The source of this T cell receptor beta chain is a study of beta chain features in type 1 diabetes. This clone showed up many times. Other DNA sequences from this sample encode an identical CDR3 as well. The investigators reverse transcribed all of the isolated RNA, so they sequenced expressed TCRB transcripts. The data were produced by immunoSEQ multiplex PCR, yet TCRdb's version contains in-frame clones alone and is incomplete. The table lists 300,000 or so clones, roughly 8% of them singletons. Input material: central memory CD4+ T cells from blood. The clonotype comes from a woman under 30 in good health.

The CDR3 DNA sequence: TGTGCCAGCAGCCCGCAGGGGAACACTGAAGCTTTCTTT. Encoded protein: CASSPQGNTEAFF. This rearrangement joins TRBV14 to TRBJ1-1, with a possible D match to TRBD1 (5 bases). In germline, CDR1 is SGHDN, CDR2 FVKESK. The CDR3 length is 13 residues. Deletions cut 4 bases from V and 1 base from J, with 7 bases between.